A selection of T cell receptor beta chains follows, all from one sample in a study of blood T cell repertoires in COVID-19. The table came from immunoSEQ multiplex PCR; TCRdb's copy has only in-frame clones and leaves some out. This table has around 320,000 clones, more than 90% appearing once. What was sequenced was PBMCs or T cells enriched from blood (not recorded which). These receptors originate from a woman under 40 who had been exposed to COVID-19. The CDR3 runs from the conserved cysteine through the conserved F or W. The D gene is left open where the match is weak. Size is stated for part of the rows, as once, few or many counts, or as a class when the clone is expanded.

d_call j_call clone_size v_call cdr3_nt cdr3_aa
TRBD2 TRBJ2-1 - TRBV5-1 TGCGCCAGCAGCTTGGTAGCGGGGGGGCCTCTGTATGGGGAGCAGTTCTTC CASSLVAGGPLYGEQFF
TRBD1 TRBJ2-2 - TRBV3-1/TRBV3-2 TGTGCCAGCAGCCATCCTCCCTTGCCGGGACAGGGGAACACCGGGGAGCTGTTTTTT CASSHPPLPGQGNTGELFF
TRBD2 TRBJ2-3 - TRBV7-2 TGTGCCAGCAGCTTAGTGGTGCGGGGGGGCACAGATACGCAGTATTTT CASSLVVRGGTDTQYF
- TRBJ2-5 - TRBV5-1 TGCGCCAGCAGCTTGGGGCTAGCTGCAGAGACCCAGTACTTC CASSLGLAAETQYF
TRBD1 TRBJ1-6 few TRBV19 TGTGCCAGTTCACCACAGGGGTATTCACCCCTCCACTTT CASSPQGYSPLHF
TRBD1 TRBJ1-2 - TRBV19 TGTGCCAGTAGTATCCGGACAGGGAATACTAACTATGGCTACACCTTC CASSIRTGNTNYGYTF
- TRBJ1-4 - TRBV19 TGTGCCAGTAGTAACTACAGGGTGGCTAATGAAAAACTGTTTTTT CASSNYRVANEKLFF
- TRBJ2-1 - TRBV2 TGTGCCAGCAGTGTATCGAGCTCCTACAATGAGCAGTTCTTC CASSVSSSYNEQFF
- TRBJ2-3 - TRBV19 TGTGCCAGTAGTATGGTCGGTCGCGGGGCACGCACAGATACGCAGTATTTT CASSMVGRGARTDTQYF
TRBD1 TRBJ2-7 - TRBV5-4 TGTGCCAGCAGCCCCCGACAGGGTTTTAACGAGCAGTACTTC CASSPRQGFNEQYF